This T cell receptor (beta chain) was identified during a study of control samples from healthy donors and cancer patients. The CDR3 is made up of 17 amino acids. Germline assignment: CDR1 SEHNR and CDR2 FQNEAQ (reference sequence). The V gene end was trimmed by 5 bases and the J gene end by 4 bases; junction bases not matched to a gene: 10. Sequenced by immunoSEQ multiplex PCR; TCRdb stores in-frame clones only, minus some. The sample carries roughly 130,000 clones, over 75% recorded once. This receptor was obtained from a man aged 18 to 29 in good health. V gene TRBV7-9 combines with J gene TRBJ2-2; TRBD1 matches 10 bases. Input material: blood. CDR3 sequence: CASSLGDRGLGTGELFF. In nucleotides, the CDR3 is TGTGCCAGCAGCCTCGGGGACAGGGGATTAGGCACCGGGGAGCTGTTTTTT.